These 14 T cell receptor beta chains came from one sample sequenced in a study of T cell responses to AZD1222 COVID-19 vaccine. TCRdb's table, derived via immunoSEQ multiplex PCR, lists solely in-frame clones and lacks some. The data contain roughly 150,000 clones, roughly nine tenths of them singletons. The sequences come from peripheral blood, collected on day 0 of AZD1222 vaccination. The source of these receptors is an adult in good health.

The chain employs TRBV12-5 and TRBJ2-7; 9 bases match TRBD1. J gave up 5 bases and V 1 base, and 6 bases lay outside the gene matches. CDR3 length: 15 residues. CDR1 is LGHNT and CDR2 is FRNRAP in the germline V gene. The CDR3 here is CASGLGTGDLNEQYF. The CDR3 nucleotides read TGTGCTAGTGGTTTGGGGACAGGGGATTTGAACGAGCAGTACTTC.

The V and J genes are TRBV4-1 and TRBJ1-4, with 7 nucleotides matching TRBD1. This CDR3 has 20 residues. Germline loops: CDR1 MGHRA, CDR2 YSYEKL. V was clipped by 6 bases and J by 0 bases; unmatched bases: 19. CDR3 nucleotides: TGCGCCAGCAGTGAGATTAGGGACAGACTAAAACCAGCAACTAATGAAAAACTGTTTTTT. Its translation: CASSEIRDRLKPATNEKLFF.

This sequence joins TRBV28 and TRBJ1-4; D is unresolved. The CDR3 extends over 17 amino acids. Germline assignment: CDR1 MDHEN and CDR2 SYDVKM. V shed 2 bases and J shed 2 bases, with 15 bases lying between them. CDR3 nucleotides: TGTGCCAGCAGTTTAATCGTTCCGTCCGTGACTAATGAAAAACTGTTTTTT. Amino acids: CASSLIVPSVTNEKLFF.

The chain employs TRBV2 and TRBJ1-5; a weak D match, TRBD1 (6 bases). The CDR3 is made up of 14 amino acids. Between the trimmed V and J ends, which lost 6 bases and 3 bases, there was a span of 12 bases. Germline V gene sequence: CDR1 SNHLY, CDR2 FYNNEI. The CDR3 region has the DNA TGTGCCAGCAGAGCCGGACAGCCCAATCAGCCCCAGCATTTT. This sequence encodes CASRAGQPNQPQHF.

This sequence joins TRBV7-8 and TRBJ1-2; maybe TRBD1 (5 bases). CDR1 is SGHVS and CDR2 is FQNEAQ in the germline V gene. The CDR3 spans 15 residues. V shed 5 bases and J shed 8 bases, with 21 bases lying between them. The CDR3 DNA is TGTGCCAGCAGCCATAAGCCAGGGACTTCTGGAGGCTACACCTTC. Protein: CASSHKPGTSGGYTF.

This chain joins TRBV28 and TRBJ2-1, with a weak D call TRBD1 (6 bases). Between the trimmed V and J ends, which lost 9 bases and 7 bases, there was a span of 13 bases. The germline gives CDR1 MDHEN, CDR2 SYDVKM. This CDR3 region has 12 residues. The CDR3 protein is CASQQGWNEQFF. CDR3 DNA sequence: TGTGCCAGTCAACAGGGTTGGAATGAGCAGTTCTTC. The full variable domain, completed using reference TRBV28 and TRBJ2-1, is DVKVTQSSRYLVKRTGEKVFLECVQDMDHENMFWYRQDPGLGLRLIYFSYDVKMKEKGDIPEGYSVSREKKERFSLILESASTNQTSMYLCASQQGWNEQFFGPGTRLTVL.

This chain uses TRBV30 with TRBJ1-2; D uncertain. The CDR3 length is 14 residues. V lost 0 bases, J lost 4 bases, and 12 bases lay in between. Germline V lookup: CDR1 GTSNPN, CDR2 SVGIG (reference sequence). The CDR3 DNA follows: TGTGCCTGGAGTGTGGACTCCCTGAGCTATGGCTACACCTTC. Translation gives CAWSVDSLSYGYTF.

The chain has TRBV19 and TRBJ1-4; perhaps TRBD1 as D (6 bases). CDR3 length equals 10 residues. Trimming took 11 bases from V and 13 from J, leaving 14 bases between them. Per the germline V gene, CDR1 is LNHDA and CDR2 is SQIVND (reference sequence). In nucleotides, the CDR3 is TGTGCCCCGCCGCGAGGGGGACTGTTTTTT. Encoded protein: CAPPRGGLFF.

The genes are TRBV7-2 and TRBJ2-7, with 10 bases identical to TRBD2. The germline gives CDR1 SGHTA, CDR2 FQGNSA. There are 15 residues in the CDR3. Losses at the gene ends were 5 bases for V and 2 bases for J; bases not matched to a gene: 6. The CDR3 DNA follows: TGTGCCAGCAGCATGGGACTAGCGACGGCCTACGAGCAGTACTTC. Amino acid sequence: CASSMGLATAYEQYF.

The chain links TRBV6-2 or TRBV6-3 to TRBJ1-2; D is unclear. This CDR3 has 15 amino acids. CDR1 is MNHEY and CDR2 is SVGEGT in the germline V gene. Trimming removed 3 bases from V and 4 bases from J, with 15 bases in between. CDR3 nucleotides: TGTGCCAGCAGTTATTCGTCGACAAGAGCCTATGGCTACACCTTC. Residues: CASSYSSTRAYGYTF.

CDR3 region: CASSVGVTSGPSNIQYF. CDR3 in DNA: TGTGCCAGCAGCGTAGGAGTGACTAGCGGACCCTCAAACATTCAGTACTTC. V usage is TRBV9 and J usage is TRBJ2-4, with TRBD2 matching over 9 bases. Losses at the gene ends were 0 bases for V and 6 bases for J; bases not matched to a gene: 10. CDR3 length equals 17 residues. Germline V CDR1 and CDR2: SGDLS, YYNGEE.

The V call is TRBV5-1, the J call TRBJ2-2; 7 bases agree with TRBD1. V gave up 0 bases and J gave up 2 bases; unmatched junction bases: 4. The CDR3 totals 16 residues. Germline V gene sequence: CDR1 SGHRS, CDR2 YFSETQ. The CDR3 DNA is TGCGCCAGCAGCTTGGAGGGGGCCCTAAACACCGGGGAGCTGTTTTTT. Encoded protein: CASSLEGALNTGELFF.

The chain joins TRBV7-2 to TRBJ2-7, with D perhaps matching TRBD2 (7 bases). The V and J ends lost 1 base and 3 bases respectively, with 16 bases between them. The CDR3 length is 16 residues. CDR1 and CDR2 (germline): SGHTA, FQGNSA. CDR3 nucleotides: TGTGCCAGCAGCTTAGATGGACTAGGGGGGATCTACGAGCAGTACTTC. Encoded protein: CASSLDGLGGIYEQYF.

The chain is built from TRBV29-1 and TRBJ1-2; D remains unclear. CDR3 size: 11 residues. Germline lookup yields CDR1 SQVTM and CDR2 ANQGSEA. Trimming shortened V by 7 bases and J by 2 bases, and 8 bases separated the two germline ends. The CDR3 sequence is CSAEENYGYTF. The CDR3 coding sequence is TGCAGCGCGGAGGAAAACTATGGCTACACCTTC.